This T cell receptor (beta chain) was captured in a study of T cell changes during pregnancy in multiple sclerosis. Measured with immunoSEQ multiplex PCR; TCRdb has only the in-frame clones, and not every one. The sample has more than 85,000 clones, about 94% seen once. Germline V gene sequence: CDR1 GTSNPN, CDR2 SVGIG (reference sequence). The CDR3 runs to 13 residues. Trimming pared 8 bases from V and 4 bases from J, leaving 18 bases between. This sequence originates from a female donor with multiple sclerosis, enrolled in a pregnancy study. Sequencing was performed on peripheral blood, taken before pregnancy. V is TRBV30 and J is TRBJ2-7; perhaps TRBD2 as D (5 bases). The CDR3 nucleotides are TGTGCCGGCACCGGGAATAGGCTTTACGAGCAGTACTTC. Protein product: CAGTGNRLYEQYF.